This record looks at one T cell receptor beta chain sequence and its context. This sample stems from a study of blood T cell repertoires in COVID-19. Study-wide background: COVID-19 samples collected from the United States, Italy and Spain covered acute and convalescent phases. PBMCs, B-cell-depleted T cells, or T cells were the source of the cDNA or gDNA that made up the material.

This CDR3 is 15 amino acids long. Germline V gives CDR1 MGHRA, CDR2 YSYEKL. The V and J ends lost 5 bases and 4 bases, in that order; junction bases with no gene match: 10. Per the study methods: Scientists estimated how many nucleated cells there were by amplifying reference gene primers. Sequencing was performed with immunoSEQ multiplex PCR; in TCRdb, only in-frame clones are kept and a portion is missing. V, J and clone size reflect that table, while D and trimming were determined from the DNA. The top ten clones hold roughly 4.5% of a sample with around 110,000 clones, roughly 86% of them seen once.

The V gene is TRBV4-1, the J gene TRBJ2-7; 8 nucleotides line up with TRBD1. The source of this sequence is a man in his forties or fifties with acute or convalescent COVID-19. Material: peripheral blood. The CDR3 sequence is CASSKNGQGAYEQYF. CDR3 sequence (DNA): TGCGCCAGCAGCAAAAATGGCCAGGGGGCTTACGAGCAGTACTTC.